Below, 3 T cell receptor beta chains from the same sample are listed, as sequenced in a study of Ad26.COV2.S vaccination and SARS-CoV-2 variants. Treatment in this sample: around 19 received Ad26.COV2.S at low or high dose, single or two shots; 5 received placebo; per-sample allocation not given. Material that was analyzed had been drawn on day 63 after the first vaccine or placebo injection. TCRdb keeps only in-frame clones here, not all; method: immunoSEQ multiplex PCR. The sample yields 450,000 to 550,000 clones, 80% to 90% seen once. The source material was peripheral blood, sampled in a trial of Ad26.COV2.S vaccine versus placebo. The receptors stem from a person between 18 and 60 years old who received the Ad26.COV2.S COVID-19 vaccine or a placebo.

J is TRBJ1-2 and V is TRBV12-3 or TRBV12-4; no firm D call. The CDR3 is 11 amino acids. V dropped 6 bases and J dropped 7 bases, with 9 bases sitting between them. For the CDR3, the DNA is TGTGCCAGCAGCAGGTTAGGTGGCTACACCTTC. It yields the protein CASSRLGGYTF.

V usage is TRBV7-2 and J usage is TRBJ2-6; D call uncertain. The CDR3 is 18 amino acids. CDR1 and CDR2 from the germline V gene are SGHTA and FQGNSA. Trimming left V 1 base short and J 0 bases short, with 13 bases between. Here the CDR3 reads CASSLVEPDPSGANVLTF. As DNA, the CDR3 is TGTGCCAGCAGCTTAGTAGAGCCAGATCCCTCTGGGGCCAACGTCCTGACTTTC. The full variable domain, its missing parts supplied by reference TRBV7-2 and TRBJ2-6, is GAGVSQSPSNKVTEKGKDVELRCDPISGHTALYWYRQSLGQGLEFLIYFQGNSAPDKSGLPSDRFSAERTGGSVSTLTIQRTQQEDSAVYLCASSLVEPDPSGANVLTFGAGSRLTVL.

The V and J genes are TRBV18 and TRBJ2-1; D uncertain. V gave up 1 base and J gave up 2 bases, with 9 bases separating them. CDR1 KGHSH and CDR2 LQKENI come from the germline V gene. The CDR3 has 15 amino acids. As DNA, the CDR3 is TGTGCCAGCTCACCACGGGCAGGTACCTACAATGAGCAGTTCTTC. It is translated as CASSPRAGTYNEQFF.